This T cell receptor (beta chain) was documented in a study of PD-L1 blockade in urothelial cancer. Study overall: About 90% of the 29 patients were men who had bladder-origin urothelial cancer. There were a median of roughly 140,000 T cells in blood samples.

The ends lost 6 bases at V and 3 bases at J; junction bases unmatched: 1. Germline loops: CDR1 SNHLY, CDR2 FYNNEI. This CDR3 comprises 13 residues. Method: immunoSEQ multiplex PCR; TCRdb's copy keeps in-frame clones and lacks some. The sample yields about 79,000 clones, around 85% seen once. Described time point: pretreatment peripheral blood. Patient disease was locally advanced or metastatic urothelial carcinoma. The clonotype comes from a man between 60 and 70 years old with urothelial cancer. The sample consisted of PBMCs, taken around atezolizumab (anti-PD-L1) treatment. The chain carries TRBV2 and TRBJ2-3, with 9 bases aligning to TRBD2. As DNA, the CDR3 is TGTGCCAGCAGGGGACTAGCAACAGATACGCAGTATTTT. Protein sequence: CASRGLATDTQYF.